The rows below give T cell receptor beta chains drawn from one sample of a study of regulatory T cells in long-lasting Graves disease. TCRdb analysed the multiplex PCR reads with MiXCR anew, one entry per CDR3 protein. This table has roughly 430,000 distinct CDR3 sequences, around a fifth appearing once. The specimen was peripheral blood mononuclear cells (PBMCs), collected when the disease was refractory, from a patient treated with antithyroid drugs. Receptors originate from a female donor with Graves disease. Each CDR3 is given with its conserved first and last residue. The D gene is left open where the match is weak. Clone size is shown for a subset of rows, as once, few, many or a class of expanded clone.

abundance: many; v_gene: TRBV6-1; j_gene: TRBJ2-7; d_gene: -; CDR3nt: TGTGCCAGCAGGCCTTATTGGGGCCACGAGCAGTACTTC; CDR3aa: CASRPYWGHEQYF
abundance: -; v_gene: TRBV5-1; j_gene: TRBJ1-2; d_gene: TRBD1; CDR3nt: TGCGCCAGCAGCTCGACAGGGGAATCCTATGGCTACACCTTC; CDR3aa: CASSSTGESYGYTF
abundance: few; v_gene: TRBV27; j_gene: TRBJ2-5; d_gene: -; CDR3nt: TGTGCCAGCAGTTATAGTAGCGGCTTGTACCAAGAGACCCAGTACTTC; CDR3aa: CASSYSSGLYQETQYF
abundance: -; v_gene: TRBV7-9; j_gene: TRBJ2-7; d_gene: TRBD1; CDR3nt: TGTGCCAGCAGCTCTGCACAGGGGCCACCCTTAGGGGCGCAGTACTTC; CDR3aa: CASSSAQGPPLGAQYF
abundance: once; v_gene: TRBV28; j_gene: TRBJ2-1; d_gene: TRBD1; CDR3nt: TGTGCCAGCAGTTCTGGGACAGGGTCAAGCAATGAGCAGTTCTTC; CDR3aa: CASSSGTGSSNEQFF
abundance: -; v_gene: TRBV11-2; j_gene: TRBJ2-1; d_gene: -; CDR3nt: TGTGCCAGCAGCTTATTTGCGGAGCTCTACAATGAGCAGTTCTTC; CDR3aa: CASSLFAELYNEQFF
abundance: few; v_gene: TRBV6-1; j_gene: TRBJ2-4; d_gene: -; CDR3nt: TGTGCCAGCAAGTCCTACCTAGCCAAAAACATTCAGTACTTC; CDR3aa: CASKSYLAKNIQYF
abundance: many; v_gene: TRBV20-1; j_gene: TRBJ2-5; d_gene: -; CDR3nt: TGCAGTGCTTCCCGCGGAGGGAGCGGAAGACAAGAGACCCAGTACTTC; CDR3aa: CSASRGGSGRQETQYF
abundance: -; v_gene: TRBV20-1; j_gene: TRBJ2-7; d_gene: TRBD1; CDR3nt: TGCAGTGCTTGGGACAGGTCCTCCTACGAGCAGTACTTC; CDR3aa: CSAWDRSSYEQYF
abundance: many; v_gene: TRBV2; j_gene: TRBJ2-7; d_gene: -; CDR3nt: TGTGCCAGCAGTGAGGGTCAGCTCGTCGAGCAGTACTTC; CDR3aa: CASSEGQLVEQYF